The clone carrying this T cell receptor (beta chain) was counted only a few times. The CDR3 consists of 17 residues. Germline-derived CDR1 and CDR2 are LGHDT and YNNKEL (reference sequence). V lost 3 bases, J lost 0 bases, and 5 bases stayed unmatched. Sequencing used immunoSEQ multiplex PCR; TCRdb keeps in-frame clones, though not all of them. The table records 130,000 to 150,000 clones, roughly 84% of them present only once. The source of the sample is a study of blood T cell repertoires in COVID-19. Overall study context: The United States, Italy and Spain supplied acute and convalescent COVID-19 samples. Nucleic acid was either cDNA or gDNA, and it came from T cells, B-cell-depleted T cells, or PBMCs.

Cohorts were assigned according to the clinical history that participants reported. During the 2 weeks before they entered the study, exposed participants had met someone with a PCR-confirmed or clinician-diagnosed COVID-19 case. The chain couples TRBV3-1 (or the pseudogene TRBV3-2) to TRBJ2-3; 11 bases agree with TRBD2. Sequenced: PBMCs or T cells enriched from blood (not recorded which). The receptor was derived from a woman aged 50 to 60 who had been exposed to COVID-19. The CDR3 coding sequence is TGTGCCAGCAGCCATTGGGGGACTAGCGGTAGCACAGATACGCAGTATTTT. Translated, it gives CASSHWGTSGSTDTQYF.